This T cell receptor beta chain was recovered during a study of blood T cell repertoires in COVID-19. Study as a whole: COVID-19 samples, acute and convalescent, were from the United States, Italy and Spain. T cells, B-cell-depleted T cells, or PBMCs provided the cDNA or gDNA that served as material.

Authors' processing steps: Cell counts per sample came from amplifying reference gene primers. Sequenced by immunoSEQ multiplex PCR; TCRdb stores in-frame clones only, minus some. D and trimming were read from the DNA, whereas the V and J calls and clone size are those reported in that table. The table lists some 200,000 clones, 75% to 85% of them singletons, with approximately 13% in the top ten. This clone was detected only a few times. From germline, CDR1 is KGHDR and CDR2 SFDVKD. The length of the CDR3 is 16 residues. J lost 1 base, V lost 3 bases, and 6 bases had no gene match. The TCR sequence derives from a human donor in a cohort sampled during active COVID-19. Sequenced: peripheral blood. The V call is TRBV24-1, the J call TRBJ2-7, with 9 positions matching TRBD1. As DNA, the CDR3 is TGTGCCACCAGTGATAGTCCCGGGACAGGGTCCTACGAGCAGTACTTC. It yields the protein CATSDSPGTGSYEQYF.